Listed below are T cell receptor beta chains from one sample, sequenced in a study of CD8 T cells in Susac syndrome. TCRdb reprocessed the immunoSEQ multiplex PCR reads with MiXCR, giving one entry per CDR3 protein. The table records about 240,000 distinct CDR3 sequences, almost 97% of them present only once. Sequenced input: CD4+ T cells from PBMCs. All receptors come from a human donor with Susac syndrome. The CDR3 runs from the conserved cysteine through the conserved F or W. Each record gives: V gene, clone size, D gene, J gene, CDR3 DNA, CDR3 protein. A D gene is named only where the DNA matches it firmly. Clone size is given for some rows only: seen once, a few or many times, or a class if the clone is expanded.

TRBV3-1	.	.	TRBJ1-2	TGTGCCAGCAGCCAGGGGCGTAACTATGGCTACACCTTC	CASSQGRNYGYTF
TRBV27	.	.	TRBJ1-2	TGTGCCAGCACCAACCCCGGGGATGGCTACACCTTC	CASTNPGDGYTF
TRBV5-1	.	.	TRBJ2-1	TGCGCCAGCAGCTCCGGGACTCCACACTACAATGAGCAGTTCTTC	CASSSGTPHYNEQFF
TRBV24-1	.	TRBD2	TRBJ2-3	TGTGCCACCAGTGATCCCCTCGCGGGAGGGGTAGATACGCAGTATTTT	CATSDPLAGGVDTQYF
TRBV24-1	.	.	TRBJ2-5	TGTGCCACCAGTGATACCCGACGGGTCCAAGAGACCCAGTACTTC	CATSDTRRVQETQYF
TRBV2	.	TRBD1	TRBJ1-2	TGTGCCAGGGGGGACAGGAACTATGGCTACACCTTC	CARGDRNYGYTF
TRBV12-3/TRBV12-4	.	TRBD1	TRBJ2-1	TGTGCCAGTGCGAGGGGGACAGGCTACAATGAGCAGTTCTTC	CASARGTGYNEQFF
TRBV11-3	once	.	TRBJ1-1	TGTGCCAGCTGCAGGGCGACGAACACTGAAGCTTTCTTT	CASCRATNTEAFF
TRBV10-3	.	.	TRBJ1-5	TGTGCCATCAAGGCCAGGGTGGGTCAGCCCCAGCATTTT	CAIKARVGQPQHF
TRBV6-6	.	.	TRBJ1-5	TGTGCCAGCAGTTACTCTTCGGGGTGGGGTCAGCCCCAGCATTTT	CASSYSSGWGQPQHF
TRBV20-1	.	.	TRBJ2-1	TGCAGTGCTAACCCCCCGGGGAACAATGAGCAGTTCTTC	CSANPPGNNEQFF
TRBV7-8	.	TRBD2	TRBJ2-5	TGTGCCAGCAGCCCCAGGACTAGCGGGACTCAAGAGACCCAGTACTTC	CASSPRTSGTQETQYF
TRBV29-1	.	.	TRBJ2-7	TGCAGCGTCGAAGGGGGGACTTCTAGCTCCTACGAGCAGTACTTC	CSVEGGTSSSYEQYF
TRBV5-1	.	TRBD1	TRBJ1-1	TGCGCCAGCAGCGAAAGGACAGGGGGAACAACTGAAGCTTTCTTT	CASSERTGGTTEAFF
TRBV20-1	.	.	TRBJ2-3	TGCAGCCTCTCCGGGAGAAGCACAGATACGCAGTATTTT	CSLSGRSTDTQYF
TRBV13	.	.	TRBJ2-3	TGTGCCAGCAGCTTAAGGGCAGTCGATCCCCTCACAGATACGCAGTATTTT	CASSLRAVDPLTDTQYF
TRBV5-4	.	.	TRBJ1-2	TGTGCCAGCACCGCTTTAAGGGTACATGGCTACACCTTC	CASTALRVHGYTF
TRBV30	.	TRBD2	TRBJ2-1	TGTGCCTGGACTAGCGGGATCGGGCATGAGCAGTTCTTC	CAWTSGIGHEQFF
TRBV29-1	few	.	TRBJ2-1	TGCAGCGCTTTTGGAGGACGGGGAAACAATGAGCAGTTCTTC	CSAFGGRGNNEQFF
TRBV20-1	.	.	TRBJ2-7	TGCAGTGCTGCGCAGGGGGGAGCTCGGAACGAGCAGTACTTC	CSAAQGGARNEQYF
TRBV29-1	once	TRBD1	TRBJ2-7	TGCAGCGTTACCCCGGGACAGATCTGGGACGAGCAGTACTTC	CSVTPGQIWDEQYF
TRBV15	.	.	TRBJ1-5	TGTGCCACCCACAAAAATAGCAATCAGCCCCAGCATTTT	CATHKNSNQPQHF
TRBV29-1	.	TRBD2	TRBJ2-7	TGCAGCGTTGGATTCGGACACGGCGGGGGGGCCTACGAGCAGTACTTC	CSVGFGHGGGAYEQYF
TRBV4-1	.	TRBD1	TRBJ2-7	TGCGCCAGCAGCCAAGGCCGGGGACAGGGAAGGTACGAGCAGTACTTC	CASSQGRGQGRYEQYF
TRBV14	.	.	TRBJ1-1	TGTGCCAGCAGCCAAGCCAACGGTTACACTGAAGCTTTCTTT	CASSQANGYTEAFF
TRBV12-5	.	.	TRBJ2-3	TGTGCTAGTGGTTTGAGGGGTATCGACACGCAGTATTTT	CASGLRGIDTQYF
TRBV29-1	once	.	TRBJ1-3	TGCAGCGTTGAGATAGGGCGAGGAAACACCATATATTTT	CSVEIGRGNTIYF
TRBV14	.	.	TRBJ2-3	TGTGCCAGCAGCCAAATTGTGGGGCGCACAGATACGCAGTATTTT	CASSQIVGRTDTQYF
TRBV7-3	.	.	TRBJ2-3	TGTGCCAGCAGCCTTATGCAGGGCTCAGATACGCAGTATTTT	CASSLMQGSDTQYF
TRBV19	.	TRBD2	TRBJ2-5	TGTGCCAGTAGTGGAGGACTAGCGGGAGGGATACAAGAGACCCAGTACTTC	CASSGGLAGGIQETQYF
TRBV20-1	.	.	TRBJ2-2	TGCAGTGCTCCGGCCCTCGGGGAGCTGTTTTTT	CSAPALGELFF
TRBV29-1	.	TRBD1	TRBJ1-1	TGCAGCGTCGACCAGACAGGGATGAACACTGAAGCTTTCTTT	CSVDQTGMNTEAFF
TRBV6-6	.	.	TRBJ1-5	TGTGCCAGCAGGATCGGGGCCAATCAGCCCCAGCATTTT	CASRIGANQPQHF
TRBV20-1	.	TRBD1	TRBJ2-7	TGCAGTGCTAGTTATCCGGGACAGGGCGTTGATACAACTAACTACGAGCAGTACTTC	CSASYPGQGVDTTNYEQYF
TRBV4-2	.	TRBD1	TRBJ2-5	TGTGCCAGCAGCCAAGCAGGGGGCCAAGAGACCCAGTACTTC	CASSQAGGQETQYF
TRBV30	once	TRBD2	TRBJ2-5	TGTGCCTGGAGTGCAACTAGCGGGGTTACCCAGTACTTC	CAWSATSGVTQYF
TRBV23-1	.	.	TRBJ2-7	TGCGCCAGAGCCCGGGGGGCTACAACGGGGGAGCAGTACTTC	CARARGATTGEQYF
TRBV28	.	TRBD2	TRBJ2-1	TGTGCCAGCAGTCCCGCCGGGACTAGCGGTTACAATGAGCAGTTCTTC	CASSPAGTSGYNEQFF
TRBV29-1	.	.	TRBJ1-1	TGCAGCGTTGAAGAGGGGGCCACTGAAGCTTTCTTT	CSVEEGATEAFF
TRBV11-2	.	.	TRBJ1-2	TGTGCCAGCAGCTTAGATGGGGTTAGCGGCTACACCTTC	CASSLDGVSGYTF
TRBV15	.	.	TRBJ1-5	TGTGCCACCAGCAGAGAGCCGACAGGTAATCAGCCCCAGCATTTT	CATSREPTGNQPQHF
TRBV30	.	TRBD2	TRBJ2-1	TGTGCCTGGCGACTAGCCGGAGCGAATGAGCAGTTCTTC	CAWRLAGANEQFF
TRBV2	.	.	TRBJ1-1	TGTGCCAGCCTGGACCCTTTGAACACTGAAGCTTTCTTT	CASLDPLNTEAFF
TRBV4-1	.	TRBD1	TRBJ1-1	TGCGCCAGCAGCCAAGCCGGGACAGAAACTGAAGCTTTCTTT	CASSQAGTETEAFF
TRBV30	once	.	TRBJ2-1	TGTGCCTGGAGTGGGCGCGGGATTAGCCCCTACAATGAGCAGTTCTTC	CAWSGRGISPYNEQFF
TRBV14	.	.	TRBJ2-1	TGTGCCAGCAGCCAAGAGGGCGGACACCCCTCCAATGAGCAGTTCTTC	CASSQEGGHPSNEQFF
TRBV9	.	TRBD1	TRBJ2-5	TGTGCCAGCAGCGCCCGGGACAGGGGTTCGGAGACCCAGTACTTC	CASSARDRGSETQYF
TRBV7-9	.	TRBD1	TRBJ2-6	TGTGCCAGCAGCTTTGGGCCAGGGGGATTCTCTGGGGCCAACGTCCTGACTTTC	CASSFGPGGFSGANVLTF
TRBV30	.	.	TRBJ1-2	TGTGCCTGGAGTGTAGGGGTCGGCTACACCTTC	CAWSVGVGYTF
TRBV28	.	TRBD1	TRBJ1-5	TGTGCCAGCCGCTTAGGGGGACAGGGACAGCCCCAGCATTTT	CASRLGGQGQPQHF
TRBV18	.	.	TRBJ2-5	TGTGCCAGCTCACCAAACCAAGAGACCCAGTACTTC	CASSPNQETQYF
TRBV20-1	.	TRBD2	TRBJ2-3	TGCAGTGCTAGCAGGCCTAGCGGGCGGACAGATACGCAGTATTTT	CSASRPSGRTDTQYF
TRBV10-2	.	.	TRBJ1-1	TGCGCCAGCAGTGACGGGCAGGGGAGGATCACTGAAGCTTTCTTT	CASSDGQGRITEAFF
TRBV30	.	TRBD2	TRBJ2-7	TGTGCCTGGACTAGCGGGGTCGATCGGGAGCAGTACTTC	CAWTSGVDREQYF
TRBV3-1	.	TRBD1	TRBJ2-4	TGTGCCAGCAGCCCTCCCGGACAGGAGCGGTTTAGGTACTTC	CASSPPGQERFRYF